This TCR beta chain originates from a study of cytomegalovirus exposure and HLA in healthy donors. General study findings and limits: As a later analysis showed, a missense DCLRE1C variant was linked to trimming of TCR beta V- and J-genes.

This CDR3 has 15 residues. Germline values: CDR1 MNHEY, CDR2 SVGAGI. V lost 5 bases to trimming and J lost 7 bases, with 19 bases between them. This clone has a single count. What it binds is unknown. Both 60 Vbeta primers and 13 Jbeta primers went into the PCR. The method was immunoSEQ multiplex PCR; TCRdb's version includes in-frame clones alone and lacks a portion of them. Here the sample spans about 52,000 clones, roughly 60% being singletons. The sequence derives from a human donor in good health. The chain is built from TRBV6-5 and TRBJ2-3; tentatively, D is TRBD2 (5 bases). The sequenced sample consisted of PBMCs. DNA of the CDR3: TGTGCCAGCAGTCCCTGGGCTAGCCCCTGGTATACGCAGTATTTT. It specifies CASSPWASPWYTQYF.